What follows are 23 T cell receptor beta chains derived from one specimen sequenced in a study of T cell responses to AZD1222 COVID-19 vaccine. Data came from immunoSEQ multiplex PCR; TCRdb stores just in-frame clones and leaves some out. The data hold approximately 85,000 clones, with roughly 90% observed a single time. Specimen: peripheral blood, collected on day 0 of AZD1222 vaccination. The origin of the receptors is an adult in good health.

The CDR3 DNA reads TGCGCCAGTAGCCGGCGGCGGGCAGGGGGCAAAAATGAGCAGTTCTTC. Its protein product is CASSRRRAGGKNEQFF. This chain connects TRBV5-1 to TRBJ2-1; the match to TRBD1 covers 8 bases. J lost 7 bases, V lost 8 bases, and 17 bases had no gene match. From germline, CDR1 is SGHRS and CDR2 YFSETQ. The length of the CDR3 is 16 residues.

The chain has TRBV9 and TRBJ2-1; weak D call: TRBD2 (6 bases). This CDR3 region has 14 residues. Germline V gives CDR1 SGDLS, CDR2 YYNGEE. The V end lost 2 bases, the J end lost 8 bases, and 14 bases lay between the germline ends. The CDR3 DNA sequence: TGTGCCAGCAGCGTTTGGGGGACTGGAGATGAGCAGTTCTTC. Its protein product is CASSVWGTGDEQFF.

A note on this clone: In the same sample, other DNA sequences code for this CDR3. The chain combines TRBV3-1 (or the pseudogene TRBV3-2) with TRBJ1-1, with D maybe TRBD1 (5 bases). The germline V and J ends were trimmed by 1 base and 5 bases, with 8 bases remaining between them. Germline V gives CDR1 LGHDT, CDR2 YNNKEL (reference sequence). CDR3 length equals 13 residues. The CDR3 DNA reads as TGTGCCAGCAGCCAAGCGGGGGGAACTGAAGCTTTCTTT. Translating gives CASSQAGGTEAFF.

J is TRBJ2-7 and V is TRBV18; D possibly corresponds to TRBD2 (5 bases). V was cut by 2 bases and J by 3 bases, with 11 bases left in between. Germline CDR1 and CDR2: KGHSH and LQKENI. This CDR3 region has 14 residues. CDR3 loop: CASSPTLEGYEQYF. The CDR3, as DNA: TGTGCCAGCTCACCAACGCTCGAGGGCTACGAGCAGTACTTC.

This clone was seen once. The chain's CDR3 is CASSLSARTEAFF. CDR3 DNA sequence: TGTGCCAGCAGTTTATCGGCAAGAACTGAAGCTTTCTTT. The J gene is TRBJ1-1, the V gene TRBV28; D unclear. CDR1 and CDR2 from the germline V gene are MDHEN and SYDVKM. Trimming took off 1 base at V and 5 bases at J, with 8 bases between the two ends. This CDR3 contains 13 residues. Combining the CDR3 with reference TRBV28 and TRBJ1-1 gives the whole variable domain DVKVTQSSRYLVKRTGEKVFLECVQDMDHENMFWYRQDPGLGLRLIYFSYDVKMKEKGDIPEGYSVSREKKERFSLILESASTNQTSMYLCASSLSARTEAFFGQGTRLTVV.

The chain carries TRBV4-3 and TRBJ1-5; unclear D gene. V lost 0 bases and J lost 6, with 9 bases in between. Germline V gene sequence: CDR1 LGHNA, CDR2 YSLEER. CDR3 length: 14 amino acids. CDR3 in DNA: TGCGCCAGCAGCCAAGATATTGGAGCTCAGCCCCAGCATTTT. Protein sequence: CASSQDIGAQPQHF.

The V and J genes are TRBV30 and TRBJ1-2; D is unclear. CDR1 and CDR2 (germline): GTSNPN, SVGIG (reference sequence). The CDR3 is 13 residues long. V was clipped by 2 bases and J by 8 bases, with 15 bases between them. The CDR3 region is CAWSTLFGGGYTF. The DNA for the CDR3 is TGTGCCTGGAGTACCCTTTTCGGCGGAGGCTACACCTTC. The whole variable domain, filled in from reference TRBV30 and TRBJ1-2, reads SQTIHQWPATLVQPVGSPLSLECTVEGTSNPNLYWYRQAAGRGLQLLFYSVGIGQISSEVPQNLSASRPQDRQFILSSKKLLLSDSGFYLCAWSTLFGGGYTFGSGTRLTVV.

This chain connects TRBV5-6 to TRBJ2-7; either TRBD1 or TRBD2 may fit D (5 bases each). V was cut by 4 bases and J by 6 bases, with 17 bases left in between. The CDR3 loop spans 14 amino acids. The germline V gene has CDR1 SGHDT and CDR2 YYEEEE. The CDR3 sequence is CASSIQGPPFEQYF. The CDR3 DNA is TGTGCCAGCAGCATTCAGGGACCCCCCTTCGAGCAGTACTTC.

The chain joins TRBV18 to TRBJ1-5, with 8 bases aligning to TRBD1. V was pared by 3 bases and J by 3 bases, with 4 bases of the junction left unmatched. The V gene's germline CDR1 is KGHSH and CDR2 LQKENI. The CDR3 contains 15 residues. Here the CDR3 reads CASSPSGGANQPQHF. CDR3 coding DNA: TGTGCCAGCTCACCTTCAGGGGGCGCCAATCAGCCCCAGCATTTT.

The chain has TRBV18 and TRBJ1-5; D call uncertain. Between the trimmed V and J ends, which lost 5 bases and 5 bases, there was a span of 13 bases. Germline assignment: CDR1 KGHSH and CDR2 LQKENI. This CDR3 region has 14 residues. In DNA form, the CDR3 reads TGTGCCAGCTCATGGGCAGCCGAGGATCAGCCCCAGCATTTT. Protein sequence: CASSWAAEDQPQHF.

The V gene is TRBV10-3, the J gene TRBJ1-2; 7 bases agree with TRBD1. Trimming took 6 bases from V and 6 from J; bases not matched to a gene: 7. This CDR3 is built from 13 residues. Germline V CDR1 and CDR2: ENHRY, SYGVKD. CDR3 amino acids: CAIRIDRVDGYTF. In DNA, the CDR3 is TGTGCCATCAGAATCGACAGGGTGGATGGCTACACCTTC.

The V call is TRBV7-9, the J call TRBJ1-5; 8 bases are a match to TRBD1. In germline, CDR1 is SEHNR, CDR2 FQNEAQ (reference sequence). The CDR3 has 14 residues. The V segment lost 1 base and the J segment 6 bases; nucleotides outside the gene matches: 2. The CDR3 coding sequence is TGTGCCAGCAGCTTAGGCAGGGGGCCTCAGCCCCAGCATTTT. This sequence encodes CASSLGRGPQPQHF. Variable domain in full (rest from reference TRBV7-9 and TRBJ1-5): DTGVSQNPRHKITKRGQNVTFRCDPISEHNRLYWYRQTLGQGPEFLTYFQNEAQLEKSRLLSDRFSAERPKGSFSTLEIQRTEQGDSAMYLCASSLGRGPQPQHFGDGTRLSIL.

This chain joins TRBV30 and TRBJ2-7, with 9 bases fitting TRBD1. The V gene end was trimmed by 4 bases and the J gene end by 5 bases; junction bases not matched to a gene: 9. Germline V CDR1 and CDR2: GTSNPN, SVGIG (reference sequence). The CDR3 spans 14 residues. CDR3 sequence: CAWTPGGQGDEQYF. As DNA, the CDR3 is TGTGCCTGGACCCCAGGGGGACAGGGAGACGAGCAGTACTTC.

This chain uses TRBV7-8 with TRBJ2-7, with TRBD1 as a possible D gene (5 bases). Trimming removed 1 base at V and 1 base at J, with 8 bases between. The CDR3 extends over 14 amino acids. Germline CDR1 is SGHVS and CDR2 is FQNEAQ. CDR3: CASSLERGSYEQYF. The CDR3 DNA follows: TGTGCCAGCAGCTTAGAAAGGGGATCCTACGAGCAGTACTTC.

The CDR3 loop is CATRRGANEKLFF. The DNA of the CDR3 is TGTGCCACCCGAAGAGGGGCTAATGAAAAACTGTTTTTT. The rearrangement uses TRBV15 and TRBJ1-4; D may be TRBD1 (5 bases). CDR1 is LNHNV and CDR2 is YYDKDF in the germline V gene (reference sequence). The CDR3 contains 13 residues. V gave up 8 bases and J gave up 3 bases, with 10 bases separating them.

This chain connects TRBV5-6 to TRBJ2-3; D uncertain. The germline V and J ends were trimmed by 0 bases and 0 bases, with 2 bases remaining between them. Germline V lookup: CDR1 SGHDT, CDR2 YYEEEE. The CDR3 is made up of 13 amino acids. The DNA for the CDR3 is TGTGCCAGCAGCTTGGACAGCACAGATACGCAGTATTTT. Translation gives CASSLDSTDTQYF.

Remarks on this clone: The junction departs from germline at one end; a sequencing error may be responsible. The chain uses TRBV3-1 (or the pseudogene TRBV3-2) and TRBJ2-3; 9 bases align to TRBD1. This CDR3 has 11 residues. Germline V gene lookup returns CDR1 LGHDT and CDR2 YNNKEL (reference sequence). The DNA of the CDR3 is TGTGCCAGCAGCAACCGGGACAGGGTAGATTTT. It yields the protein CASSNRDRVDF.

The chain joins TRBV29-1 to TRBJ2-7; D is possibly TRBD1 (5 bases). The CDR3 is 13 residues long. In germline, CDR1 is SQVTM, CDR2 ANQGSEA. Trimming pared 5 bases from V and 1 base from J, leaving 12 bases between. The CDR3 bases are TGCAGCGTTCGGACAAATCCATCCTACGAGCAGTACTTC. Protein: CSVRTNPSYEQYF.

The chain joins TRBV7-9 to TRBJ1-2, with no clear D. The V end lost 5 bases, the J end lost 6 bases, and 16 bases lay between the germline ends. The CDR3 totals 14 residues. Germline lookup yields CDR1 SEHNR and CDR2 FQNEAQ (reference sequence). CDR3 nucleotides: TGTGCCAGCAGCCGGACCGGGCCACCCAATGGCTACACCTTC. This encodes CASSRTGPPNGYTF.

The chain uses TRBV30 and TRBJ1-5; a possible D gene is TRBD1 (6 bases). Germline V gene sequence: CDR1 GTSNPN, CDR2 SVGIG (reference sequence). The V gene lost 4 bases and the J gene lost 0 bases, with 7 bases spanning the gap. The CDR3 is 13 residues long. This chain's CDR3 is CAWTGDSNQPQHF. For the CDR3, the DNA is TGTGCCTGGACAGGGGATAGCAATCAGCCCCAGCATTTT.

The V call is TRBV9, the J call TRBJ2-5; 10 nucleotides align to TRBD1. This CDR3 spans 16 amino acids. V dropped 4 bases and J dropped 0; count of bases not matched to a gene: 6. The germline V gene encodes CDR1 SGDLS and CDR2 YYNGEE. CDR3 residues: CASSPRQGANQETQYF. CDR3 coding DNA: TGTGCCAGCAGCCCCCGACAGGGGGCGAACCAAGAGACCCAGTACTTC.

The rearrangement joins TRBV25-1 to TRBJ2-2; 9 bases fit TRBD1. The CDR3 covers 16 residues. V lost 5 bases and J lost 0; bases outside the gene matches: 4. The germline gives CDR1 MGHDK, CDR2 SYGVNS. This CDR3 reads CASSSRTGANTGELFF. For the CDR3, the DNA is TGTGCCAGCAGTTCTCGGACAGGGGCGAACACCGGGGAGCTGTTTTTT.

The V gene is TRBV19, the J gene TRBJ1-3, with unresolved D. The CDR3 extends over 14 amino acids. The V gene lost 0 bases and the J gene lost 0 bases, with 3 bases spanning the gap. CDR1 is LNHDA, CDR2 SQIVND, per germline (reference sequence). In DNA form, the CDR3 reads TGTGCCAGTAGTATAGACAGCTCTGGAAACACCATATATTTT. Amino acids: CASSIDSSGNTIYF.